This paragraph reports one TCR beta chain. Here immunoSEQ multiplex PCR was the method, and the copy in TCRdb shows in-frame clones only, minus some. The data hold around 30,000 clones, with 80% to 90% observed a single time. The sample belongs to a study of T cell changes during pregnancy in multiple sclerosis. The germline gives CDR1 SGHAT, CDR2 FQNNGV. V lost 5 bases, J lost 1 base, and 3 bases stayed unmatched. The CDR3 runs 14 residues. The sample in question was CD8+ T cells from peripheral blood mononuclear cells, obtained in the third trimester of pregnancy. The V and J genes are TRBV11-2 and TRBJ2-7, with TRBD1 identical over 9 bases. The TCR was taken from a female donor with multiple sclerosis, enrolled in a pregnancy study. The CDR3 nucleotides read TGTGCCAGCAGCCCCGGGACAGGGTCCTACGAGCAGTACTTC. Residues: CASSPGTGSYEQYF.